Detailed here is one TCR beta chain. The data were taken from a study of blood T cells in healthy people across ages. V was cut by 0 bases and J by 10 bases, with 16 bases left in between. There are 16 residues in the CDR3. Germline V gene sequence: CDR1 SGHTA, CDR2 FQGNSA. With a J-beta primer mix and a sample-barcoded 5' primer, a second PCR ran about 6 to 11 cycles. Via MiXCR, TCRdb re-called the 5' RACE reads, giving one row per CDR3 protein. The table lists 1.5 million to 2 million distinct CDR3 sequences, roughly 49% of them singletons. The source is a woman aged 40 to 49 in good health. The chain is built from TRBV7-2 and TRBJ1-6; no firm D call. The specimen sequenced was blood. This CDR3 reads CASSLANRLSGSPLHF. CDR3 coding DNA: TGTGCCAGCAGCTTAGCGAATCGCCTGTCCGGATCACCCCTCCACTTT.